The 15 T cell receptor beta chains listed next were all sequenced from one sample in a study of shared clonotypes between healthy human individuals. Measured with immunoSEQ multiplex PCR; TCRdb has only the in-frame clones, and not every one. This table holds more than 400,000 clones, 95% to 96% found once. The sequencing input was naive CD4+ T cells sorted from blood. Documented subset: CD45RA+ positively selected. The receptors come from a woman in her twenties or thirties in good health.

The V call is TRBV5-6, the J call TRBJ2-6; unclear D gene. The CDR3 spans 14 residues. Trimming cost V 3 bases and J 0 bases, with 4 bases left between them. The germline CDR1 and CDR2 sequences are SGHDT and YYEEEE. The CDR3 loop is CASSSNSGANVLTF. As DNA, the CDR3 is TGTGCCAGCAGCTCTAACTCTGGGGCCAACGTCCTGACTTTC.

The V and J genes are TRBV27 and TRBJ1-1; D possibly corresponds to TRBD1 (6 bases). Germline CDR1 MNHEY, CDR2 SMNVEV (reference sequence). Trimming cost V 6 bases and J 4 bases, with 12 bases left between them. This CDR3 comprises 13 residues. The CDR3 spells CASRSTGITEAFF. The CDR3 DNA follows: TGTGCCAGCAGATCCACAGGGATCACTGAAGCTTTCTTT.

This clone came up once. The rearrangement joins TRBV28 to TRBJ2-5; perhaps TRBD2 as D (6 bases). Germline V gives CDR1 MDHEN, CDR2 SYDVKM. Trimming left V 4 bases short and J 6 bases short, with 9 bases between. The CDR3 sequence is 12 residues long. As DNA, the CDR3 is TGTGCCAGCAGTTCGGGGGTTAAGACCCAGTACTTC. It encodes CASSSGVKTQYF.

V is TRBV28 and J is TRBJ2-1, with D possibly matching TRBD2 (6 bases). The CDR3 is made up of 13 amino acids. The V and J ends lost 7 bases and 6 bases respectively, with 13 bases between them. Germline CDR1 and CDR2: MDHEN and SYDVKM. Written as DNA, the CDR3 is TGTGCCAGCACACTACTAGCCTCCAATGAGCAGTTCTTC. Protein sequence: CASTLLASNEQFF.

This rearrangement joins TRBV6-5 to TRBJ2-7, with TRBD2 identical over 8 bases. V lost 0 bases to trimming and J lost 7 bases; unmatched junction nucleotides: 5. The CDR3 length is 14 residues. Per germline, CDR1 MNHEY and CDR2 SVGAGI. In DNA, the CDR3 is TGTGCCAGCAGTTACTCCGGGAGGGCCGAGGAGCAGTACTTC. Translation: CASSYSGRAEEQYF.

The chain carries TRBV7-9 and TRBJ1-6, with unresolved D. From germline, CDR1 is SEHNR and CDR2 FQNEAQ (reference sequence). V lost 0 bases and J 5 bases, leaving 8 bases between the germline ends. This CDR3 is 15 amino acids long. The CDR3 region has the DNA TGTGCCAGCAGCTTAGCGGCAGGAAATAATTCACCCCTCCACTTT. Translation: CASSLAAGNNSPLHF.

This CDR3 reads CASSGRGSGSYNEQFF. The CDR3 DNA follows: TGTGCCAGCAGCGGTCGGGGGAGTGGCTCCTACAATGAGCAGTTCTTC. The chain uses TRBV9 and TRBJ2-1; D is perhaps TRBD2 (6 bases). Trimming took 3 bases from V and 0 from J, leaving 13 bases between them. CDR3 length equals 16 residues. CDR1 is SGDLS and CDR2 is YYNGEE in the germline V gene. Variable domain in full (rest from reference TRBV9 and TRBJ2-1): DSGVTQTPKHLITATGQRVTLRCSPRSGDLSVYWYQQSLDQGLQFLIQYYNGEERAKGNILERFSAQQFPDLHSELNLSSLELGDSALYFCASSGRGSGSYNEQFFGPGTRLTVL.

Note on this clone: One end of the junction is discordant with germline, which a read error may explain. In nucleotides, the CDR3 is TGTGCCATCCGGGGGCGGTACCAAGAGACCCCGTACTTC. This gives the protein CAIRGRYQETPYF. V usage is TRBV28 and J usage is TRBJ2-5; D may match TRBD1 or TRBD2 (6 bases each). The length of the CDR3 is 13 residues. Looked up from germline, CDR1 is MDHEN and CDR2 is SYDVKM.

The V call is TRBV5-5, the J call TRBJ2-3; 7 bases agree with TRBD2. The CDR3 is 14 residues long. V was pared by 0 bases and J by 3 bases, with 1 base of the junction left unmatched. Germline assignment: CDR1 SGHKS and CDR2 YYEKEE (reference sequence). CDR3 in amino acids: CASSLAGRTDTQYF. CDR3 DNA sequence: TGTGCCAGCAGCTTGGCCGGGAGGACAGATACGCAGTATTTT.

This chain connects TRBV28 to TRBJ2-7, with a weak D call TRBD1 (5 bases). Per germline, CDR1 MDHEN and CDR2 SYDVKM. CDR3 length: 15 amino acids. Trimming took 8 bases from V and 5 from J, leaving 22 bases between them. Here the CDR3 DNA reads TGTGCCAGCCCCCCCGCGGCAGGGCTCTTCGACGAGCAGTACTTC. Amino acids: CASPPAAGLFDEQYF.

This sequence joins TRBV28 and TRBJ2-3, with 8 positions matching TRBD2. Germline V gene data show CDR1 as MDHEN and CDR2 as SYDVKM. Trimming removed 7 bases from V and 3 bases from J; junction bases left unmatched: 9. The CDR3 totals 15 residues. CDR3 bases: TGTGCCAGCATTAACAATCCGGGGGGGACAGATACGCAGTATTTT. Protein product: CASINNPGGTDTQYF.

V gene TRBV7-2 combines with J gene TRBJ2-1; 10 positions match TRBD2. The germline gives CDR1 SGHTA, CDR2 FQGNSA. J gave up 3 bases and V 1 base, and 9 bases lay outside the gene matches. The CDR3 runs to 18 residues. DNA for the CDR3: TGTGCCAGCAGCTTAGTAGCGGGAGGATTGCTTAACTACAATGAGCAGTTCTTC. Its translation: CASSLVAGGLLNYNEQFF.

This chain links TRBV28 with TRBJ1-5; D unclear. The CDR3 covers 15 residues. Trimming removed 7 bases from V and 4 bases from J, with 17 bases in between. The V gene's germline CDR1 is MDHEN and CDR2 SYDVKM. The CDR3 nucleotides read TGTGCCAGCACGATCTCCCTTGGGAGGAATCAGCCCCAGCATTTT. This codes for CASTISLGRNQPQHF. Full variable domain (missing parts from reference TRBV28 and TRBJ1-5): DVKVTQSSRYLVKRTGEKVFLECVQDMDHENMFWYRQDPGLGLRLIYFSYDVKMKEKGDIPEGYSVSREKKERFSLILESASTNQTSMYLCASTISLGRNQPQHFGDGTRLSIL.

This clone is a singleton in its sample. This sequence joins TRBV29-1 and TRBJ2-3; D uncertain. V was cut by 8 bases and J by 4 bases, with 13 bases left in between. The CDR3 sequence is 12 residues long. Germline V gene lookup returns CDR1 SQVTM and CDR2 ANQGSEA. The CDR3: CSLRSSSDTQYF. CDR3 DNA: TGCAGCCTACGAAGTTCTTCAGATACGCAGTATTTT.

The chain uses TRBV28 and TRBJ2-7, with D maybe TRBD2 (6 bases). Trimming removed 2 bases from V and 6 bases from J, with 14 bases in between. The germline gives CDR1 MDHEN, CDR2 SYDVKM. This CDR3 has 14 residues. In DNA form, the CDR3 reads TGTGCCAGCAGTTTACCCGCGGGAATTTTCGAGCAGTACTTC. Amino acid sequence: CASSLPAGIFEQYF.